This T cell receptor (beta chain) appears in the sequencing data of a study of T cells expressing NK-cell markers. Across the study: Eight donors were sequenced, seven testing HCMV-seropositive and one testing seronegative.

A word on this clonotype: The antigen remains undetermined.

Germline-derived CDR1 and CDR2 are SQVTM and ANQGSEA. This CDR3 has 12 residues. Study-wide results and limits: In roughly six donors, dominant NKG2C+ clonotypes were roughly 1.0-7.5% of CD8+ T cells. In a few donors, dominant clonotypes made up roughly 25-60.1% of CD3+CD56-NKG2C+ cells. Clarity on HCMV specificity was lacking for the expanded NKG2C+ T cell clones.

With the 5' RACE reads reprocessed, TCRdb shows one record per CDR3 protein and no DNA. The listing contains 400,000 to 450,000 distinct CDR3 sequences. The specimen was blood T cells: a sorted CD56 or NKG2C T cell subset, CD4+ or CD8+ T cells, or bulk PBMC T cells (not recorded which). V and J are TRBV29-1 and TRBJ2-5; as DNA is missing, the TRBD2 call by TCRdb cannot be tested. The sequence came from a woman between 18 and 69 years old in good health. The CDR3 loop is CSVLAGGETQYF.